Following are 8 T cell receptor beta chains from one sample sequenced in a study of cytomegalovirus exposure and HLA in healthy donors. The study ran its PCR with 60 Vbeta and 13 Jbeta primers. Some clones are missing from TCRdb's copy, which holds only in-frame ones; the method was immunoSEQ multiplex PCR. The table has about 160,000 clones, 60% to 85% seen once. The material sequenced was PBMCs. These receptors all come from a man in his fifties in good health and CMV-seropositive.

The J gene is TRBJ2-5, the V gene TRBV29-1; 8 nucleotides agree with TRBD1. Trimming took 7 bases from V and 2 from J; bases not matched to a gene: 3. Germline CDR1 and CDR2: SQVTM and ANQGSEA. This CDR3 region has 12 residues. Here the CDR3 DNA reads TGCAGCGCGGACAGGGCACAAGAGACCCAGTACTTC. This encodes CSADRAQETQYF.

Written as DNA, the CDR3 is TGTGCCATCAGGCCGAAGGGGCAAGCCGGGGAGCTGTTTTTT. Protein sequence: CAIRPKGQAGELFF. This chain joins TRBV10-3 and TRBJ2-2; D possibly corresponds to TRBD1 (5 bases). The V gene's germline CDR1 is ENHRY and CDR2 SYGVKD. The V end lost 6 bases, the J end lost 6 bases, and 14 bases lay between the germline ends. This CDR3 has 14 amino acids.

The chain uses TRBV19 and TRBJ2-6; D not certain. This CDR3 region has 14 residues. The V gene's germline CDR1 is LNHDA and CDR2 SQIVND (reference sequence). V was pared by 6 bases and J by 0 bases, with 6 bases between. For the CDR3, the DNA is TGTGCCAGTAGGAGTCTCTCTGGGGCCAACGTCCTGACTTTC. Its protein is CASRSLSGANVLTF.

This clone has more than one count but fewer than ten. The gene calls are TRBV19 and TRBJ2-5; 7 bases are shared with TRBD1. The CDR3 extends over 13 amino acids. Germline lookup yields CDR1 LNHDA and CDR2 SQIVND (reference sequence). Losses at the gene ends were 6 bases for V and 6 bases for J; bases not matched to a gene: 7. The CDR3 coding sequence is TGTGCCAGTAGCTTCGACAGGGAACAGACCCAGTACTTC. It translates to CASSFDREQTQYF.

This clone was detected only a few times. The chain recombines TRBV2 with TRBJ1-5; no firm D call. The CDR3 sequence is 13 residues long. Trimming took off 8 bases at V and 4 bases at J, with 12 bases between the two ends. CDR1 SNHLY and CDR2 FYNNEI come from the germline V gene. The CDR3 nucleotides read TGTGCCAGCCAACGAGAGGGAAATCAGCCCCAGCATTTT. As protein: CASQREGNQPQHF.

The chain combines TRBV6-4 with TRBJ2-3, with 7 bases lining up with TRBD2. The V and J ends lost 4 bases and 1 base, in that order; junction bases with no gene match: 2. Per germline, CDR1 MRHNA and CDR2 SNTAGT. The CDR3 loop spans 14 amino acids. CDR3 in DNA: TGTGCCAGCAGTGCGAGCGGGGGCACAGATACGCAGTATTTT. This gives the protein CASSASGGTDTQYF.

V usage is TRBV19 and J usage is TRBJ1-1; D is unresolved. This CDR3 has 14 amino acids. Trimming removed 3 bases at V and 1 base at J, with 9 bases between. Germline lookup yields CDR1 LNHDA and CDR2 SQIVND (reference sequence). The CDR3 DNA follows: TGTGCCAGTAGTATGAGGGTCGGGAACACTGAAGCTTTCTTT. Translation: CASSMRVGNTEAFF.

The chain couples TRBV9 to TRBJ2-5, with 12 positions matching TRBD1. V was clipped by 3 bases and J by 5 bases; unmatched bases: 2. This CDR3 contains 14 residues. Germline V CDR1 and CDR2: SGDLS, YYNGEE. The CDR3 region is CASSEGQGAETQYF. As DNA, the CDR3 is TGTGCCAGCAGCGAGGGACAGGGGGCGGAGACCCAGTACTTC.